Listed below are T cell receptor beta chains from one sample, sequenced in a study of blood T cell repertoires in COVID-19. Using immunoSEQ multiplex PCR, the repertoire was profiled, and TCRdb retains in-frame clones only, with some absent. This sample has almost 400,000 clones, with approximately 89% found just once. The specimen sequenced was peripheral blood. The receptors originated from a woman aged 55 to 70 with COVID-19, enrolled during active disease. CDR3s include the opening cysteine and the closing phenylalanine or tryptophan. Each record gives: J gene, D gene, V gene, CDR3 protein. A D gene is named only where the DNA matches it firmly.

J: TRBJ2-1
D: NA
V: TRBV4-2
CDR3: CASSRSLYNEQFF

J: TRBJ1-2
D: TRBD1
V: TRBV2
CDR3: CASSDPTGERVNYGYTF

J: TRBJ2-2
D: NA
V: TRBV19
CDR3: CASRRTGNTGELFF

J: TRBJ1-6
D: NA
V: TRBV12-3/TRBV12-4
CDR3: CASTLGGNSPLHF

J: TRBJ1-6
D: TRBD1
V: TRBV4-1
CDR3: CASSQGRDRGSPLHF

J: TRBJ2-4
D: TRBD2
V: TRBV6-5
CDR3: CASRERGGNIQYF

J: TRBJ1-6
D: TRBD1
V: TRBV19
CDR3: CASSDRGRDNSPLHF

J: TRBJ2-7
D: TRBD1
V: TRBV7-9
CDR3: CASSPRTGVRVYEQYF

J: TRBJ2-3
D: NA
V: TRBV25-1
CDR3: CASSNSDTQYF

J: TRBJ1-6
D: TRBD1
V: TRBV19
CDR3: CASGDRAHSPLHF

J: TRBJ2-5
D: TRBD2
V: TRBV9
CDR3: CASSRRLAVQETQYF

J: TRBJ2-3
D: TRBD2
V: TRBV5-4
CDR3: CASSSGLAGFDTQYF

J: TRBJ1-6
D: NA
V: TRBV6-5
CDR3: CASILTTLAPLHF

J: TRBJ1-1
D: NA
V: TRBV5-1
CDR3: CASSLGYRRVLTEAFF

J: TRBJ1-5
D: TRBD1
V: TRBV7-8
CDR3: CASSLTGGWQPQHF

J: TRBJ2-1
D: TRBD1
V: TRBV7-3
CDR3: CASSPGQGFNEQFF

J: TRBJ1-3
D: TRBD1
V: TRBV6-5
CDR3: CASRGQGARNTIYF

J: TRBJ1-1
D: TRBD1
V: TRBV18
CDR3: CASSPAGTGTEAFF

J: TRBJ2-3
D: NA
V: TRBV5-1
CDR3: CASSFGLARSTDTQYF

J: TRBJ2-7
D: TRBD1
V: TRBV2
CDR3: CASTRETGFNEQYF

J: TRBJ2-5
D: TRBD2
V: TRBV18
CDR3: CASSSTGLAGGGETQYF

J: TRBJ1-2
D: NA
V: TRBV7-9
CDR3: CASSLWGDSSGYTF

J: TRBJ2-5
D: NA
V: TRBV5-1
CDR3: CASSSTDLTGKETQYF

J: TRBJ2-1
D: NA
V: TRBV6-4
CDR3: CASSRLGGPQNEQFF

J: TRBJ2-7
D: NA
V: TRBV19
CDR3: CASSIAVESSYEQYF

J: TRBJ1-2
D: NA
V: TRBV7-2
CDR3: CASSLGRSNYGYTF

J: TRBJ1-2
D: NA
V: TRBV18
CDR3: CASSPVDSYYGYTF